Below, 9 T cell receptor beta chains from the same sample are listed, as sequenced in a study of T cell repertoires in cytomegalovirus infection. MiXCR, run by TCRdb on the reads, gives a single entry per CDR3 protein. Of nearly 450,000 distinct CDR3 sequences detected, around 32% appear once; the ten largest clones hold roughly an eighth. The sample consisted of PBMCs. These receptors originate from a human donor in good health (CMV status not recorded). Some clones in this sample may be carry-over from other donors' samples.

The chain recombines TRBV6-2 or TRBV6-3 with TRBJ1-6; tentative D call: TRBD1 (6 bases). V was pared by 8 bases and J by 7 bases, with 12 bases between. This CDR3 region has 13 residues. From germline, CDR1 is MNHEY and CDR2 SVGEGT. CDR3 loop: CASLDSRNSPLHF. The CDR3 bases are TGTGCCAGCTTGGACAGCAGAAATTCACCCCTCCACTTT.

The CDR3: CASSPRTSGGIYEQYF. CDR3 bases: TGTGCCAGCAGTCCTAGGACTAGCGGGGGAATCTACGAGCAGTACTTC. The V call is TRBV2, the J call TRBJ2-7; 13 bases agree with TRBD2. V lost 5 bases to trimming and J lost 3 bases; unmatched junction nucleotides: 7. Germline V CDR1 and CDR2: SNHLY, FYNNEI. The CDR3 contains 16 residues.

CDR3: CATSRWTSGSSTDTQYF. The CDR3 nucleotides are TGTGCCACCAGCCGCTGGACTAGCGGGTCTAGCACAGATACGCAGTATTTT. This chain links TRBV15 with TRBJ2-3; TRBD2 aligns across 11 bases. V shed 5 bases, J shed 0 bases, and the junction held 7 bases outside the gene matches. Per the germline V gene, CDR1 is LNHNV and CDR2 is YYDKDF (reference sequence). The CDR3 covers 17 residues.

V usage is TRBV7-6 and J usage is TRBJ2-1, with D tentatively TRBD2 (6 bases). Trimming removed 6 bases at V and 8 bases at J, with 17 bases between. The CDR3 is made up of 14 amino acids. CDR1 and CDR2 from the germline V gene are SGHVS and FNYEAQ. Here the CDR3 reads CASRKSSGGYEQFF. CDR3 nucleotide sequence: TGTGCCAGCAGGAAGAGTAGCGGAGGGTATGAGCAGTTCTTC.

V and J are TRBV13 and TRBJ2-2, with 8 bases identical to TRBD1. The CDR3 runs 15 residues. In germline, CDR1 is PRHDT, CDR2 FYEKMQ (reference sequence). The V segment lost 5 bases and the J segment 4 bases; nucleotides outside the gene matches: 6. The CDR3 region is CASSLMTGVTGELFF. CDR3 coding DNA: TGTGCCAGCAGCCTCATGACAGGGGTCACCGGGGAGCTGTTTTTT.

This clonotype was detected only a few times. The rearrangement links TRBV6-1 to TRBJ2-7; no reliable D call. Deletions cut 9 bases from V and 0 bases from J, with 12 bases between. The V gene's germline CDR1 is MNHNS and CDR2 SASEGT. This CDR3 has 13 amino acids. CDR3 DNA: TGTGCCAGTAGGGTGGGGTTCTCCTACGAGCAGTACTTC. It codes for CASRVGFSYEQYF.

The V and J genes are TRBV19 and TRBJ2-1; 10 positions match TRBD2. The J segment lost 5 bases and the V segment lost 3 bases, leaving 4 bases of the junction unmatched. CDR3 size: 15 residues. Germline values: CDR1 LNHDA, CDR2 SQIVND (reference sequence). CDR3 sequence: CASSISSGGDNEQFF. The CDR3 nucleotides are TGTGCCAGTAGTATCTCCAGCGGGGGGGACAATGAGCAGTTCTTC. Using reference TRBV19 and TRBJ2-1 for the parts outside the CDR3, the full variable domain is DGGITQSPKYLFRKEGQNVTLSCEQNLNHDAMYWYRQDPGQGLRLIYYSQIVNDFQKGDIAEGYSVSREKKESFPLTVTSAQKNPTAFYLCASSISSGGDNEQFFGPGTRLTVL.

The chain uses TRBV6-2 or TRBV6-3 and TRBJ2-3; 7 positions agree with TRBD2. CDR1 and CDR2 (germline): MNHEY, SVGEGT. J gave up 6 bases and V 5 bases, and 8 bases lay outside the gene matches. The CDR3 contains 14 residues. CDR3 loop: CASSRGAGGDTQYF. The CDR3 region has the DNA TGTGCCAGCAGTAGGGGAGCCGGGGGGGATACGCAGTATTTT.

Of note for this clonotype: One end of the junction does not line up with germline, which may come from a read error. This chain joins TRBV7-2 and TRBJ2-5, with 7 bases matching TRBD1. CDR3 length: 15 amino acids. Germline V lookup: CDR1 SGHTA, CDR2 FQGNSA. This chain's CDR3 is CASSLSDRAQENQYF. CDR3 in DNA: TGTGCCAGCAGCCTGAGCGACAGGGCGCAAGAGAACCAGTACTTC.